This T cell receptor (beta chain) appears in the sequencing data of a study of spatial heterogeneity in lung cancer. Study information: Raw sequencing reads included, on average, more than 8.5 appearances of each unique TCR and UMI combination. Study-wide results and limits: Tumoral mutation counts were tracked by counts of expanded intratumoral alpha and beta TCRs. As ubiquitous and regional nonsynonymous mutations varied, counts of ubiquitous and regional expanded TCRs tracked them, respectively. Estimated TCR-seq coverage of tumor T cells was only approximately 7% for alpha chains. For beta chains, the corresponding estimate was about 14%.

One entry per CDR3 protein, called by TCRdb with MiXCR from the 5' RACE reads. The sample shows about 3,000 distinct CDR3 sequences, 15% to 20% of them seen only once. Of note for this clonotype: Its antigen is still unknown. The library was prepared for alpha chains; this beta chain is a stray read, so its frequency means little.

Described time point: sample taken at primary tumor resection. Whole RNA obtained from tumor, nontumor lung or frozen PBMC underwent sequencing without sorting. The CDR3 has 13 amino acids. The V gene's germline CDR1 is LNHDA and CDR2 SQIVND (reference sequence). The V gene is TRBV19, the J gene TRBJ2-2, with D possibly TRBD2 on 5 matching bases. The specimen comprised lung tumor tissue, sampled at surgery. This receptor was taken from a male donor with early-stage non-small cell lung cancer. CDR3 sequence: CGCRRTNTGELFF. Written as DNA, the CDR3 is TGTGGCTGCCGGCGGACTAACACCGGGGAGCTGTTTTTT.